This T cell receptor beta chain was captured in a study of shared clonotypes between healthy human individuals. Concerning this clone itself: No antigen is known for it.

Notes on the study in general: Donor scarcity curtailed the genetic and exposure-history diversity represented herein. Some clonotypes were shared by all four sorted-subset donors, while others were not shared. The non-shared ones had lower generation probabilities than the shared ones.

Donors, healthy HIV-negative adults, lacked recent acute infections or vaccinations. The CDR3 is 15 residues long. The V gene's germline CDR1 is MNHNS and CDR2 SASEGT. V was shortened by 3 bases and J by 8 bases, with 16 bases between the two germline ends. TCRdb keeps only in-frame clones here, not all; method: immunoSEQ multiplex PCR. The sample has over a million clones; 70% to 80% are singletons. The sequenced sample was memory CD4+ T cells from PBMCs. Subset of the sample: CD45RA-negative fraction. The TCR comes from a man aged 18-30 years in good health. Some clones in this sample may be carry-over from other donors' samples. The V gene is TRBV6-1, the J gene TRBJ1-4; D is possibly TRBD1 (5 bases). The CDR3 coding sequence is TGTGCCAGCAGTGACCGGGGGTCAGTGGCAGAAAAACTGTTTTTT. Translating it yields CASSDRGSVAEKLFF.